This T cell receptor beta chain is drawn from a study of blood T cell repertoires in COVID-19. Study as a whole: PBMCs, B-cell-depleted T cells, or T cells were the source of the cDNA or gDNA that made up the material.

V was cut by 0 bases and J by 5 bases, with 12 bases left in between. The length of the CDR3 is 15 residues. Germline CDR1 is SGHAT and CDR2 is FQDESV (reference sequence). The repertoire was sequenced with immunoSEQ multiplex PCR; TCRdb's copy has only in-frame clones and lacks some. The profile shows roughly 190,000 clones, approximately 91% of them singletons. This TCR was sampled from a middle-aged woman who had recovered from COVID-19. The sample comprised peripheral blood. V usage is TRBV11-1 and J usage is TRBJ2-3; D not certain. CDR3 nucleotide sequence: TGTGCCAGCAGCTTAGCGGTCGGGTCAAGAGATACGCAGTATTTT. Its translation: CASSLAVGSRDTQYF.